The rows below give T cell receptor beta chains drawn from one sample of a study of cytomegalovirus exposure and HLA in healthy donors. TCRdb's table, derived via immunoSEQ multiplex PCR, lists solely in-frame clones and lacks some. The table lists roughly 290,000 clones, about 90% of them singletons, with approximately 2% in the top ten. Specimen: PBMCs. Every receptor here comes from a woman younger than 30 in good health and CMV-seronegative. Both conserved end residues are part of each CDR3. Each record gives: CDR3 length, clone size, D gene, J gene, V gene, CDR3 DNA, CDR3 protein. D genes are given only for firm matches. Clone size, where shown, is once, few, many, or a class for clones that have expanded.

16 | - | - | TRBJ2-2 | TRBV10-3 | TGTGCCATCAGTGGGACCCAGGGGACGAACACCGGGGAGCTGTTTTTT | CAISGTQGTNTGELFF
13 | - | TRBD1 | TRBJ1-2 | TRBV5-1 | TGCGCCAGCAGCTATTCAGGGGGCAGGGGCTACACCTTC | CASSYSGGRGYTF
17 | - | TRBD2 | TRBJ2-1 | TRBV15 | TGTGCCACCAGCAGAGATCGTTTTCTGGGGGGGTCATATGAGCAGTTCTTC | CATSRDRFLGGSYEQFF
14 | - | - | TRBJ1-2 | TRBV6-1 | TGTGCCAGCAGTGAAAGCGTTGATCACTATGGCTACACCTTC | CASSESVDHYGYTF
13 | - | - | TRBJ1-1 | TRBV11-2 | TGTGCCAGCAGCTTGACACCGTACACTGAAGCTTTCTTT | CASSLTPYTEAFF
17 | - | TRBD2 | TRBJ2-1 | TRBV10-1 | TGCGCCAGCAGTGAGTCGTCTAGCGGGGGGCCTTACAATGAGCAGTTCTTC | CASSESSSGGPYNEQFF
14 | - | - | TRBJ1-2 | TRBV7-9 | TGTTCCAGCAGCCAAGGCACTACTAACTATGGCTACACCTTC | CSSSQGTTNYGYTF
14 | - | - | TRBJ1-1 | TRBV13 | TGTGCCAGCAGCTTACCCTCAGAGAACACTGAAGCTTTCTTT | CASSLPSENTEAFF
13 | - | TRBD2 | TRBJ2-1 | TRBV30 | TGTGCCTGGAGTAGCGGGGGGGCCAATGAGCAGTTCTTC | CAWSSGGANEQFF
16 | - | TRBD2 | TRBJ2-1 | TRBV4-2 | TGTGCCAGCAGCCAAGATCTGGACGGGGGGTACAATGAGCAGTTCTTC | CASSQDLDGGYNEQFF
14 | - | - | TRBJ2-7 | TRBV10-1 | TGCGCCAGCAGCCACGGACAGCGCACCTACGAGCAGTACTTC | CASSHGQRTYEQYF
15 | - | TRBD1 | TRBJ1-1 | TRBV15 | TGTGCCACCAGGAAAGGACAGGGGCCATTCACTGAAGCTTTCTTT | CATRKGQGPFTEAFF
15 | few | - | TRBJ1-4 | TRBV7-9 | TGTGCCAGCAGCTTAGTTTCGCAGGGTGTGGAAAAACTGTTTTTT | CASSLVSQGVEKLFF
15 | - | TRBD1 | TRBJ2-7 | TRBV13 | TGTGCCAGCAGGGAAGGGGGCACCCTCTCCTACGAGCAGTACTTC | CASREGGTLSYEQYF
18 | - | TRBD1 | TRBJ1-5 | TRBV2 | TGTGCCAGCACCCTTACCTTGGACAGGGCGGAAAACAATCAGCCCCAGCATTTT | CASTLTLDRAENNQPQHF
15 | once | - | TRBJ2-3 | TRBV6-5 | TGTGCCAGCAGTTGGGGGGGCGATCGCACAGATACGCAGTATTTT | CASSWGGDRTDTQYF
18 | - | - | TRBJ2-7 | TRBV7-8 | TGTGCCAGCAGCTTAGGTTCGACCTCCGGGAACCGAAACTACGAGCAGTACTTC | CASSLGSTSGNRNYEQYF
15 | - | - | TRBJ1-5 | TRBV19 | TGTGCCAGTAGTATAGGCAGGGCGGGCAATCAGCCCCAGCATTTT | CASSIGRAGNQPQHF
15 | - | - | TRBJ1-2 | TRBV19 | TGTGCCAGTAACCTTGAACAGGCCGTTGGAGATGGCTACACCTTC | CASNLEQAVGDGYTF
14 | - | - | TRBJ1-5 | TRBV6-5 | TGTGCCAGCAGTTACCACTCGGAGAATCAGCCCCAGCATTTT | CASSYHSENQPQHF
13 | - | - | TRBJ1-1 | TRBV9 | TGTGCCAGCAGCGTAGAGGGGTTGGCAGAAGCTTTCTTT | CASSVEGLAEAFF
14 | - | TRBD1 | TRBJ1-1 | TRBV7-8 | TGTGCCAGCAGCTTAGGACAGGGAATGACTGAAGCTTTCTTT | CASSLGQGMTEAFF
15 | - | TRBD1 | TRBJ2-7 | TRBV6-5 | TGTGCCAGCAGCCTCTCGGGGACAGGCTCCTACGAGCAGTACTTC | CASSLSGTGSYEQYF
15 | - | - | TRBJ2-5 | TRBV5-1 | TGCGCCAGCAGCTTGGAGGGGAACTTCCGGGAGACCCAGTACTTC | CASSLEGNFRETQYF
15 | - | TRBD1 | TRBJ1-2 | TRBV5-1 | TGCGCCAGCAGCTTGGGGGACAGGGACAACTATGGCTACACCTTC | CASSLGDRDNYGYTF
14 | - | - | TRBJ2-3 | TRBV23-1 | TGCGCCAGCAGTCAATCTCTAAGAGCCGATACGCAGTATTTT | CASSQSLRADTQYF
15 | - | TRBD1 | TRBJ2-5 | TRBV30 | TGTGCCTGGAGTGACAGGGGTAAATACCAAGAGACCCAGTACTTC | CAWSDRGKYQETQYF
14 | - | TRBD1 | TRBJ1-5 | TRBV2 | TGTGCCAGCAGCGACACCACAGGGGATCAGCCCCAGCATTTT | CASSDTTGDQPQHF
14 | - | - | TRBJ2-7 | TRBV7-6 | TGTGCCAGCAGCTTATCCGGAGGGGACTGGGAGCAGTACTTC | CASSLSGGDWEQYF
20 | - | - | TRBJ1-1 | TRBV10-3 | TGTGCCATCAGTGAGTCGGTCGTGCAGGCAGCCTTGACCATGAACACTGAAGCTTTCTTT | CAISESVVQAALTMNTEAFF
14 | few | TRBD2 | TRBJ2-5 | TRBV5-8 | TGTGCCAGCCGCTGGCGGGGGGGACAAGAGACCCAGTACTTC | CASRWRGGQETQYF
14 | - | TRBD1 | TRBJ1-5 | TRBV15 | TGTGCCACCAACCCGGGACAGGGGCATCAGCCCCAGCATTTT | CATNPGQGHQPQHF
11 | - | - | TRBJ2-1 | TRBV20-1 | TGCAGTGCTAGAGATCCGAATGAGCAGTTCTTC | CSARDPNEQFF
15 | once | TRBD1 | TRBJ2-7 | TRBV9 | TGTGCCAGCAGCCCAGGGGACAGGCCCTCCTACGAGCAGTACTTC | CASSPGDRPSYEQYF
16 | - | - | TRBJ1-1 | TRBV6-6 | TGTGCCAGCAGTTACCCGCTGTCGGGGTTGAACACTGAAGCTTTCTTT | CASSYPLSGLNTEAFF
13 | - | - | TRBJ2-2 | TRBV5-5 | TGTGCCAGCAGCTTGGGAGCGATCGGGGAGCTGTTTTTT | CASSLGAIGELFF
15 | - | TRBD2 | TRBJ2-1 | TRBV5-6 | TGTGCCAGCAGCATAGCGGGGGGGCCCTACAATGAGCAGTTCTTC | CASSIAGGPYNEQFF
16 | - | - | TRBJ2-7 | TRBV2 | TGTGCCAGCACCCCTGAGACAGGCGTCAGCTCCTACGAGCAGTACTTC | CASTPETGVSSYEQYF
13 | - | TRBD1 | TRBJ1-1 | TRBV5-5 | TGTGCCAGCAGCGACAGGGGAGGTACTGAAGCTTTCTTT | CASSDRGGTEAFF
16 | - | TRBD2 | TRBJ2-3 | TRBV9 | TGTGCCAGCAGCGTAGGACTAGCGGGGGGGACAGATACGCAGTATTTT | CASSVGLAGGTDTQYF
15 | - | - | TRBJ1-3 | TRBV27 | TGTGCCAGCAGTTACAGTCTTTACTCTGGAAACACCATATATTTT | CASSYSLYSGNTIYF
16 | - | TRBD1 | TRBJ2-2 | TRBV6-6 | TGTGCCAGCAGTAATAACAGGGGGTCGGGCACCGGGGAGCTGTTTTTT | CASSNNRGSGTGELFF